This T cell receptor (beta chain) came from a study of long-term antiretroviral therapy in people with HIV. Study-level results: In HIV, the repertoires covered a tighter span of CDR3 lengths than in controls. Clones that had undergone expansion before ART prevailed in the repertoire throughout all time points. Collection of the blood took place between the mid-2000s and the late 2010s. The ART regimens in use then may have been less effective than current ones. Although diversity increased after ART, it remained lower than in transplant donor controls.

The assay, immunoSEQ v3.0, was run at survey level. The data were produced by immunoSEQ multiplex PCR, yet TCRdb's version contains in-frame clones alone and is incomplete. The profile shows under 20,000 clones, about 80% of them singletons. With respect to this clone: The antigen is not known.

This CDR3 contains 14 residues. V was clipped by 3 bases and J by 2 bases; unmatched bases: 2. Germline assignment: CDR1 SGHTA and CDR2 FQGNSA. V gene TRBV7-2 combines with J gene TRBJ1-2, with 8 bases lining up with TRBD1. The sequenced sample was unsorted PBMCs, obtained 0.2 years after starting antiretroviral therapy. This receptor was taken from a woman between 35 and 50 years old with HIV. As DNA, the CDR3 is TGTGCCAGCAGCTTCTCAGGGGGCAACTATGGCTACACCTTC. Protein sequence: CASSFSGGNYGYTF. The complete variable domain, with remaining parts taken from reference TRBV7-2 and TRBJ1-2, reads GAGVSQSPSNKVTEKGKDVELRCDPISGHTALYWYRQSLGQGLEFLIYFQGNSAPDKSGLPSDRFSAERTGGSVSTLTIQRTQQEDSAVYLCASSFSGGNYGYTFGSGTRLTVV.